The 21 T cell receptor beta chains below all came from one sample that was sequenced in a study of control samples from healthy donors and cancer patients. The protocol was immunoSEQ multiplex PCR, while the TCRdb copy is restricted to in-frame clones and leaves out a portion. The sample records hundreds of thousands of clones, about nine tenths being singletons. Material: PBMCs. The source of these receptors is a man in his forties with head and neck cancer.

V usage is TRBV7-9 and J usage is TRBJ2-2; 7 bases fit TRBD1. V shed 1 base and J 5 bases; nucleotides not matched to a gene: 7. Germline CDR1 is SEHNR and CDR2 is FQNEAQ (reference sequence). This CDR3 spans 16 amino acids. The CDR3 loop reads CASSLDTGVRTGELFF. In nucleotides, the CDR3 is TGTGCCAGCAGCTTAGATACAGGGGTGCGGACCGGGGAGCTGTTTTTT.

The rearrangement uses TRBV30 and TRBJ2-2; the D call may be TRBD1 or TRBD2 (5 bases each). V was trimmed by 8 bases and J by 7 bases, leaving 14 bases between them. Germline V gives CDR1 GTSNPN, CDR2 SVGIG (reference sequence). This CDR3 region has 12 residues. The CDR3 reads CAATGPLGELFF. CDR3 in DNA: TGTGCCGCGACGGGACCCCTCGGGGAGCTGTTTTTT. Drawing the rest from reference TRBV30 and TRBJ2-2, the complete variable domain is SQTIHQWPATLVQPVGSPLSLECTVEGTSNPNLYWYRQAAGRGLQLLFYSVGIGQISSEVPQNLSASRPQDRQFILSSKKLLLSDSGFYLCAATGPLGELFFGEGSRLTVL.

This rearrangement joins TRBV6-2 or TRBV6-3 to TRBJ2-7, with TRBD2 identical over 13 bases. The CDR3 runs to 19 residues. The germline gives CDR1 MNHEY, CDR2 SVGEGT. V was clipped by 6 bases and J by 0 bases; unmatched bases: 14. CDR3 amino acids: CASSPRGGTSGMISYEQYF. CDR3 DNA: TGTGCCAGCAGCCCTAGAGGCGGGACTAGCGGGATGATCTCCTACGAGCAGTACTTC.

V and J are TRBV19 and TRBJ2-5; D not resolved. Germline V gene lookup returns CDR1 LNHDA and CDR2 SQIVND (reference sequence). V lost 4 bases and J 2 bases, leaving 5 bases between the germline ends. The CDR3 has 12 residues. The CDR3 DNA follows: TGTGCCAGTAGTAACCGACAAGAGACCCAGTACTTC. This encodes CASSNRQETQYF.

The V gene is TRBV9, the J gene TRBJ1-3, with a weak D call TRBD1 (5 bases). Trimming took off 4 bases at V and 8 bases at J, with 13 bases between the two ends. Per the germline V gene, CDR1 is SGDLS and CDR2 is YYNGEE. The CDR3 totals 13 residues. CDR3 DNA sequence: TGTGCCAGCAGCCCTTCCTCCAGGGACACCATATATTTT. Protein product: CASSPSSRDTIYF.

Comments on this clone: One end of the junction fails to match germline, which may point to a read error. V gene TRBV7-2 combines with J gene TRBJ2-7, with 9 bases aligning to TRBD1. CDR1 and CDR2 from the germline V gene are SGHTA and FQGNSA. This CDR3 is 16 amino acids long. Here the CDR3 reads CASSSGTGIVSNEQYF. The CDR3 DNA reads TGTGCCAGCAGCTCCGGGACAGGGATCGTCTCCAACGAGCAGTACTTC.

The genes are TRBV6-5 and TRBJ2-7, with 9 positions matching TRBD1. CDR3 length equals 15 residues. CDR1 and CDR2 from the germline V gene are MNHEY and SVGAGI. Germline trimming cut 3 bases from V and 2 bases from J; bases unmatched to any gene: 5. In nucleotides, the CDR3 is TGTGCCAGCAGTTATGCGACAGGGGGGGCCTACGAGCAGTACTTC. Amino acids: CASSYATGGAYEQYF.

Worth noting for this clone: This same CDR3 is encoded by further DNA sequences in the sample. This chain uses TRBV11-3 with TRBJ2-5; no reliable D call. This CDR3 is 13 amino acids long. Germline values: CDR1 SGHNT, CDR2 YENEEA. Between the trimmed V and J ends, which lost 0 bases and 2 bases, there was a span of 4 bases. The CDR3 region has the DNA TGTGCCAGCAGCTTAGACGGACAAGAGACCCAGTACTTC. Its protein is CASSLDGQETQYF.

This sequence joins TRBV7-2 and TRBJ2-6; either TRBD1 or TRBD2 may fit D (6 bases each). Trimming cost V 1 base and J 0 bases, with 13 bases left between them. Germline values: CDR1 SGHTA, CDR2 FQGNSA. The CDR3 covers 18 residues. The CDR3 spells CASSLGGAGPSGANVLTF. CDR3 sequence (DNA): TGTGCCAGCAGCTTAGGGGGGGCAGGTCCCTCTGGGGCCAACGTCCTGACTTTC.

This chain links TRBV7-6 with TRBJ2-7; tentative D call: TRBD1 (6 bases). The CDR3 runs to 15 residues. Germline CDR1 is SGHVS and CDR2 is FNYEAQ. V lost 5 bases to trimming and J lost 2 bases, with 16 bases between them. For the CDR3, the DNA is TGTGCCAGCAGCCCCACCGGGACACTGACCTACGAGCAGTACTTC. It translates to CASSPTGTLTYEQYF.

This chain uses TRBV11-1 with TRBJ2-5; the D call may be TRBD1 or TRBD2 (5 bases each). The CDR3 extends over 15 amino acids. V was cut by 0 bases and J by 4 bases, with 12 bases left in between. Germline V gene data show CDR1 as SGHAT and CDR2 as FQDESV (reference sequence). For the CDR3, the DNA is TGTGCCAGCAGCTTAGCGCTGGGACGTGGAGAGACCCAGTACTTC. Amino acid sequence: CASSLALGRGETQYF.

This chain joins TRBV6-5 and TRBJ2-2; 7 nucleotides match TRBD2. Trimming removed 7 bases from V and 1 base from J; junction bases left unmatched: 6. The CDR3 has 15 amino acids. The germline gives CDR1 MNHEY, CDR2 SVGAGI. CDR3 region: CASTHSSGNTGELFF. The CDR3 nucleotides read TGTGCCAGCACCCACTCTAGCGGGAACACCGGGGAGCTGTTTTTT.

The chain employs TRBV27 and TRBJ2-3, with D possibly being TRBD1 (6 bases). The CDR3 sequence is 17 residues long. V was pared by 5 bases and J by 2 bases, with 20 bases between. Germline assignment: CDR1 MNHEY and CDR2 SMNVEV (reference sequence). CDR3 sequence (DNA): TGTGCCAGCAGTCAAAAGGTGGACAGCGTGATCACAGATACGCAGTATTTT. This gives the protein CASSQKVDSVITDTQYF.

CDR3 protein: CASSLSPGVHEQYF. CDR3 coding DNA: TGTGCCAGCAGCTTATCTCCGGGAGTCCACGAGCAGTACTTC. J is TRBJ2-7 and V is TRBV11-2; D may be TRBD2 (6 bases). From germline, CDR1 is SGHAT and CDR2 FQNNGV. This CDR3 contains 14 residues. V lost 2 bases and J 5 bases, leaving 13 bases between the germline ends.

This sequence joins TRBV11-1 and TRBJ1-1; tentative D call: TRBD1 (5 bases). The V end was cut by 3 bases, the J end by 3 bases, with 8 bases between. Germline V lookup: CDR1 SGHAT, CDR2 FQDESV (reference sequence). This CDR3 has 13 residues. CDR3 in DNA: TGTGCCAGCAGCTTTGGCAGGGACACTGAAGCTTTCTTT. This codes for CASSFGRDTEAFF.

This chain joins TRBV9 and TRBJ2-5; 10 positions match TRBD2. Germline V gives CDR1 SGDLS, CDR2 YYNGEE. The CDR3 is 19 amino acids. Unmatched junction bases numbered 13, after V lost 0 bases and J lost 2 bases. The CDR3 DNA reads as TGTGCCAGCAGCGTAGGGAGTAGCGGGGGGCCACCGGGACAAGAGACCCAGTACTTC. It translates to CASSVGSSGGPPGQETQYF.

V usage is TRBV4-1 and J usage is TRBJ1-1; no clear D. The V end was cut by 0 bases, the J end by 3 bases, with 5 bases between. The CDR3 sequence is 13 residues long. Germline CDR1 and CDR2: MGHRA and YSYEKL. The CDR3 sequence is CASSQERDTEAFF. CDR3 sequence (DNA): TGCGCCAGCAGCCAAGAAAGAGACACTGAAGCTTTCTTT.

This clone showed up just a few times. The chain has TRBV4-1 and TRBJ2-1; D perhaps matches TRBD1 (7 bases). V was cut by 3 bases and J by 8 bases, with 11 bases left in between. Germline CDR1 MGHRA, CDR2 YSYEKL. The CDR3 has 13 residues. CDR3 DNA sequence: TGCGCCAGCAGCCACGGAGGGGGCGATGAGCAGTTCTTC. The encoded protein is CASSHGGGDEQFF.

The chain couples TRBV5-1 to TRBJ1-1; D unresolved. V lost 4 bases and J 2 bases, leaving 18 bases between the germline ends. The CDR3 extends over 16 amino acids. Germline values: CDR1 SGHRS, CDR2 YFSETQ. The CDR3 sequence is CASSRKGKYENTEAFF. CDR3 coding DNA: TGCGCCAGCAGCAGAAAAGGGAAATATGAAAACACTGAAGCTTTCTTT.

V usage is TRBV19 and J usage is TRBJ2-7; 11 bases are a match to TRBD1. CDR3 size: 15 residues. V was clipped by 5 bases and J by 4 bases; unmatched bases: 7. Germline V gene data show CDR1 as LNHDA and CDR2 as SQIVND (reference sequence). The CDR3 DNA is TGTGCCAGTAGTTCCCCGGGACAGGGGGTATACGAGCAGTACTTC. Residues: CASSSPGQGVYEQYF.

In DNA form, the CDR3 reads TGTGCCAGCAGTCTGGGGACTAGCCGAACCGGGGAGCTGTTTTTT. Its protein is CASSLGTSRTGELFF. The genes are TRBV27 and TRBJ2-2; TRBD2 matches at 9 bases. Germline V gene data show CDR1 as MNHEY and CDR2 as SMNVEV (reference sequence). Unmatched junction bases numbered 6, after V lost 5 bases and J lost 5 bases. The CDR3 loop spans 15 amino acids.